The 13 T cell receptor beta chains below all came from one sample that was sequenced in a study of T cell repertoires in cytomegalovirus infection. A single record per CDR3 protein comes from TCRdb applying MiXCR to the reads. This sample carries approximately 260,000 distinct CDR3 sequences, about 15% of them seen once, and the ten largest clones take roughly 45%. Sequenced input: CD8+ T cells from PBMCs. These TCRs come from a human donor in good health (CMV status not recorded). Some clones in this sample may be carry-over from other donors' samples.

This clonotype was seen at least ten times. This chain uses TRBV7-2 with TRBJ2-7; TRBD2 matches 9 bases. The CDR3 contains 15 residues. Germline V gene lookup returns CDR1 SGHTA and CDR2 FQGNSA. V gave up 3 bases and J gave up 7 bases; unmatched junction bases: 10. The CDR3 sequence is CASSFTAGGGGEQYF. The CDR3 DNA reads TGTGCCAGCAGCTTCACAGCGGGAGGCGGGGGAGAGCAGTACTTC.

The DNA of the CDR3 is TGTGCCAGCAGCTTGGCGGGGGTCACCGGGGAGCTGTTTTTT. This translates into CASSLAGVTGELFF. The chain has TRBV7-2 and TRBJ2-2, with 7 bases aligning to TRBD2. The CDR3 loop spans 14 amino acids. With V trimmed by 3 bases and J by 4 bases, 2 bases remained unmatched. Germline V CDR1 and CDR2: SGHTA, FQGNSA. Variable domain in full (rest from reference TRBV7-2 and TRBJ2-2): GAGVSQSPSNKVTEKGKDVELRCDPISGHTALYWYRQSLGQGLEFLIYFQGNSAPDKSGLPSDRFSAERTGGSVSTLTIQRTQQEDSAVYLCASSLAGVTGELFFGEGSRLTVL.

This clonotype was seen more than once but under ten times. The chain has TRBV6-1 and TRBJ2-1, with 9 bases lining up with TRBD1. The CDR3 sequence is 14 residues long. Trimming at V came to 5 bases and at J to 7 bases, leaving 6 bases not matched to a gene. CDR1 is MNHNS, CDR2 SASEGT, per germline. This CDR3 is CASSRTGATNEQFF. CDR3 DNA: TGTGCCAGCAGTCGGACAGGGGCGACAAATGAGCAGTTCTTC.

This chain links TRBV12-3 or TRBV12-4 with TRBJ2-7, with TRBD2 matching over 9 bases. Germline trimming cut 5 bases from V and 1 base from J; bases unmatched to any gene: 15. The CDR3 contains 18 residues. Here the CDR3 reads CASSTVGRGGRYSYEQYF. The CDR3 region has the DNA TGTGCCAGCAGTACGGTAGGGCGGGGGGGCCGATATTCCTACGAGCAGTACTTC.

V gene TRBV19 combines with J gene TRBJ1-1, with TRBD1 matching 10 bases. The germline CDR1 and CDR2 sequences are LNHDA and SQIVND (reference sequence). After removal of 7 bases from V and 3 bases from J, the junction contained 5 bases not matched to a gene. The CDR3 is made up of 14 amino acids. The CDR3 DNA sequence: TGTGCCAGTACCCGGACAGGGGGGGACACTGAAGCTTTCTTT. It encodes CASTRTGGDTEAFF.

This rearrangement joins TRBV2 to TRBJ2-7; D is undetermined. The CDR3 runs 14 residues. Germline assignment: CDR1 SNHLY and CDR2 FYNNEI. Trimming removed 6 bases at V and 3 bases at J, with 15 bases between. For the CDR3, the DNA is TGTGCCAGCAGACATGAATCCTCCTACTACGAGCAGTACTTC. It specifies CASRHESSYYEQYF.

This clonotype was found many times. The chain carries TRBV7-2 and TRBJ2-7, with 7 positions matching TRBD1. The V gene's germline CDR1 is SGHTA and CDR2 FQGNSA. This CDR3 is built from 15 residues. The V gene end was trimmed by 1 base and the J gene end by 2 bases; junction bases not matched to a gene: 5. CDR3 nucleotide sequence: TGTGCCAGCAGCTTAGTCCAGGGGGTGACCTACGAGCAGTACTTC. This translates into CASSLVQGVTYEQYF.

This clonotype was counted ten times or more. V is TRBV5-6 and J is TRBJ2-1; 9 nucleotides agree with TRBD1. The V and J ends lost 3 bases and 4 bases, in that order; junction bases with no gene match: 8. From germline, CDR1 is SGHDT and CDR2 YYEEEE. The CDR3 sequence is 16 residues long. CDR3 in amino acids: CASSSLDRGPYNEQFF. The CDR3 DNA reads as TGTGCCAGCAGCTCGCTGGACAGGGGACCATACAATGAGCAGTTCTTC.

This clonotype was counted only a few times. This chain joins TRBV5-1 and TRBJ2-1; D is unclear. V lost 1 base to trimming and J lost 3 bases, with 14 bases between them. Per the germline V gene, CDR1 is SGHRS and CDR2 is YFSETQ. This CDR3 contains 16 residues. In nucleotides, the CDR3 is TGCGCCAGCAGCTTGTATGGCCAGGACCTCTACAATGAGCAGTTCTTC. Its translation is CASSLYGQDLYNEQFF.

This chain connects TRBV20-1 to TRBJ2-7, with no clear D. Looked up from germline, CDR1 is DFQATT and CDR2 is SNEGSKA (reference sequence). Trimming left V 2 bases short and J 0 bases short, with 14 bases between. This CDR3 is built from 15 residues. The CDR3 sequence: CSARSPGYSSYEQYF. CDR3 DNA: TGCAGTGCTAGATCCCCCGGGTACAGCTCCTACGAGCAGTACTTC.

The gene calls are TRBV24-1 and TRBJ2-3, with 8 bases lining up with TRBD1. Looked up from germline, CDR1 is KGHDR and CDR2 is SFDVKD. Trimming at V came to 4 bases and at J to 3 bases, leaving 8 bases not matched to a gene. The CDR3 length is 16 residues. In DNA form, the CDR3 reads TGTGCCACCAGTGACCCCGTGCGGACAGGGACAGATACGCAGTATTTT. Amino acids: CATSDPVRTGTDTQYF.

The chain links TRBV27 to TRBJ2-2; TRBD1 aligns across 9 bases. Per the germline V gene, CDR1 is MNHEY and CDR2 is SMNVEV (reference sequence). Unmatched junction bases numbered 11, after V lost 6 bases and J lost 6 bases. CDR3 length: 16 residues. The CDR3 bases are TGTGCCAGCAGAGACACCCCGGGACAGGGACCCGGGGAGCTGTTTTTT. Translation gives CASRDTPGQGPGELFF.

At least ten counts were recorded for this clonotype. This chain links TRBV27 with TRBJ1-1; no clear D gene. The germline V gene encodes CDR1 MNHEY and CDR2 SMNVEV (reference sequence). The ends were cut back, 5 bases at V and 7 bases at J, with 14 bases in the middle. The CDR3 has 13 residues. The CDR3 region is CASSPKPGNEAFF. CDR3 nucleotide sequence: TGTGCCAGCAGTCCTAAGCCGGGTAATGAAGCTTTCTTT.